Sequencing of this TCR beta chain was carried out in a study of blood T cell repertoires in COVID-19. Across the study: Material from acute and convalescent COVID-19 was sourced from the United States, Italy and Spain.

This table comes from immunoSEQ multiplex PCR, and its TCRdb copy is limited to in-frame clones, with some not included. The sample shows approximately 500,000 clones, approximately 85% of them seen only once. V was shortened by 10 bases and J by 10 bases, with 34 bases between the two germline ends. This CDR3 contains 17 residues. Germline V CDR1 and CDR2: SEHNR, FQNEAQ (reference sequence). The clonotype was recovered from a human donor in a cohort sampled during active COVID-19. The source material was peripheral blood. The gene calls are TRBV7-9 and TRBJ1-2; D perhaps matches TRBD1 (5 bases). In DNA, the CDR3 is TGTGCCACTCTTTTCGGCGGGGATTTTTTGGGACTTCTTCTCTACACCTTC. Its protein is CATLFGGDFLGLLLYTF.